Below, one T cell receptor beta chain is given with its context. Here immunoSEQ multiplex PCR was the method, and the copy in TCRdb shows in-frame clones only, minus some. Among around 260,000 clones listed, approximately 89% were seen once. This specimen belongs to a study of blood T cell repertoires in COVID-19. Study-wide context: T cells, B-cell-depleted T cells, or PBMCs provided the cDNA or gDNA that served as material.

Source material: peripheral blood. The TCR was taken from a man between 35 and 55 years old who had recovered from COVID-19.

The chain's CDR3 is CASSFTGGGTDTQYF. CDR3 nucleotides: TGTGCCAGCAGTTTTACGGGAGGAGGCACAGATACGCAGTATTTT. The chain has TRBV6-2 or TRBV6-3 and TRBJ2-3, with 7 bases identical to TRBD2. Looked up from germline, CDR1 is MNHEY and CDR2 is SVGEGT. The CDR3 spans 15 residues. V lost 4 bases and J lost 1; bases outside the gene matches: 5.